This TCR beta chain was captured by sequencing in a study of Graves' ophthalmopathy and Graves' hyperthyroidism. Remarks on this clonotype: The target antigen is unknown.

Study conclusions and caveats: Ophthalmopathy could be told apart from stable hyperthyroidism by a 13-signature model (approximately 90% sensitivity, roughly 80% specificity).

CDR3 length equals 16 residues. Germline values: CDR1 LNHDA, CDR2 SQIVND (reference sequence). The V and J ends lost 3 bases and 3 bases, in that order; junction bases with no gene match: 11. As the template, RNA transcripts were used to amplify TCR beta CDR3 regions. The workflow started with a first-round RT-PCR run with HTBI primers and then moved on to a second-round multiplex PCR. TCRdb re-derived calls from the multiplex PCR reads in MiXCR, one entry per CDR3 protein. The sample lists about 1.2 million distinct CDR3 sequences, 35% to 40% seen once, with 8.5% to 14% in the top ten. The source of this sequence is an adult man with Graves' hyperthyroidism. The genes are TRBV19 and TRBJ2-7; TRBD2 matches at 7 bases. The sample was peripheral blood or thyroid tissue (not recorded which). The CDR3 spells CASSIFGGGAFYEQYF. The DNA for the CDR3 is TGTGCCAGTAGTATCTTCGGCGGGGGAGCGTTCTACGAGCAGTACTTC. The full variable domain, in which reference TRBV19 and TRBJ2-7 provide the parts outside the CDR3, is DGGITQSPKYLFRKEGQNVTLSCEQNLNHDAMYWYRQDPGQGLRLIYYSQIVNDFQKGDIAEGYSVSREKKESFPLTVTSAQKNPTAFYLCASSIFGGGAFYEQYFGPGTRLTVT.